This TCR beta chain came from a study of CD8 T cells in Susac syndrome (dated by TCRdb to about 2019). In the study overall: Whether CD8+ T cell activation and differentiation in Susac syndrome was antigen driven was tested using repertoire sequencing.

RNA was extracted with the RNeasy kit and roughly 0.45 to 1 ug was reverse transcribed using random hexamers. The immunoSEQ multiplex PCR assay, which covers 54 Vbeta and 13 Jbeta segments, was used to amplify TCR beta CDR3 regions. To correct PCR amplification bias, a synthetic template baseline was used for both primer optimization and computational correction. Turning to the authors' computational methods: Reads were annotated to V, D and J genes according to IMGT and were analyzed with immunoSEQ Analyzer, with only productive sequences retained. To calculate clonality, Shannon entropy was normalized by log2 of the number of productive unique sequences and then subtracted from one. For each patient and control, public and private clones were evaluated among the 100 most prevalent clones. Clones were defined as Susac-specific when absent from the healthy and MS cohorts, from approximately 1,100 published viral clones and from other ImmuneACCESS disease sequences. Using fastp at Q25 and MiXCR, TCRdb reprocessed the public reads and kept productive beta chains. Identical CDR3 protein sequences are pooled into one entry, listed with their most common genes and DNA. The V and J calls were not made by the authors but by TCRdb's processing. The sample table shows 150,000 to 200,000 distinct CDR3 sequences, and roughly 93% are seen once. Approximately 0.14% of the sample is held by the ten biggest clonotypes.

The CDR3 goes from the cysteine to the phenylalanine over 15 residues. Only the CDR3 region is kept as DNA, spanning 45 bases read in frame from base 1. Taken from the germline V gene (reference sequence), the CDR1 and CDR2 loops are DFQATT and SNEGSKA. The junction carries 14 bases between V and J, which are trimmed by 3 bases and 2 bases respectively. As concerns this clonotype: Its antigen is not yet known. Base qualities are not at hand, and no much larger clone is one base apart.

General study outcomes and caveats: The number of individuals in the TCR sequencing and HLA analysis was acknowledged as relatively small.

High-throughput TCR beta sequencing profiled peripheral blood CD8+ and CD4+ T cells from healthy donors, Susac syndrome patients and multiple sclerosis patients. Healthy donors were included as age- and sex-matched controls. Bulk CD8+ and CD4+ T cells were purified by magnetic negative isolation, while CD8+ TEMRA cells were enriched using FACS. Blood was collected in EDTA tubes and processed within 24 hours, with PBMCs isolated through density gradient centrifugation. PBMCs intended for TCR sequencing were frozen in liquid nitrogen and were later thawed in a 37 degrees C water bath. The sorted or isolated CD4+, CD8+ and CD8+ TEMRA cells had a purity of 90% or higher.

In this chain, TRBV20-1 is recombined with TRBJ1-5, with the D segment identity uncertain. The sequence derives from a human donor in good health. Source material: CD4+ T cells from PBMCs. The CDR3 amino acid sequence is: CSASDVGVGNQPQHF. At the DNA level, the sequence is TGCAGTGCTAGTGATGTCGGGGTGGGCAATCAGCCCCAGCATTTT.